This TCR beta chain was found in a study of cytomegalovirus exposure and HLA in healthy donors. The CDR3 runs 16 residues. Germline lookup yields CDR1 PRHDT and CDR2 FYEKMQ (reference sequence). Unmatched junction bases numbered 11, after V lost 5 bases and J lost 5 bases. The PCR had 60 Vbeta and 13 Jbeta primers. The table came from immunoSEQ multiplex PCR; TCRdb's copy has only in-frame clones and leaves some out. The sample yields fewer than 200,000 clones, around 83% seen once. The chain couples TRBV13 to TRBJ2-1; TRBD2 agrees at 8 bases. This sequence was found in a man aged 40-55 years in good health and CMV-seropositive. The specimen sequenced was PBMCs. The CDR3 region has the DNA TGTGCCAGCAGCAGCCGGGGGAGCGGGAGAAACAATGAGCAGTTCTTC. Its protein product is CASSSRGSGRNNEQFF.